Listed here is a single TCR beta chain. Its antigen is unidentified. The data were taken from a study of T cell responses to AZD1222 COVID-19 vaccine. Study-wide points: Unmutated variant regions are reportedly targeted by nearly half of spike-specific TCRs. Scientists sampled the repertoires only once the peak T cell response had passed.

This table comes from immunoSEQ multiplex PCR, and its TCRdb copy is limited to in-frame clones, with some not included. The table includes about 200,000 clones, 85% to 95% detected once. Both about-4-week and about-12-week second-dose recipients were combined. Trimming stripped 6 bases from V and 9 bases from J, with 12 bases between. The CDR3 sequence is 13 residues long. Germline V gives CDR1 MNHEY, CDR2 SVGAGI. The TCR originated in an adult who received the AZD1222 COVID-19 vaccine. The sequencing here drew on peripheral blood, taken 28 days after the second AZD1222 dose. The chain employs TRBV6-5 and TRBJ1-6, with a weak D call TRBD1 (6 bases). CDR3 DNA: TGTGCCAGCAGGACAGGCGAGCGTTCACCCCTCCACTTT. This gives the protein CASRTGERSPLHF.